This TCR beta chain was retrieved from a study of a mutant IDH1 vaccine in newly diagnosed glioma. Study-wide background: Treated patients, averaging roughly 40 years, were roughly 60% male and roughly 38% female. Whole-study results and caveats: Changes to the top peripheral T cell clonotypes appeared unrelated to pseudoprogression.

Time point denoted: week 35, safety follow-up. Every vaccine dose comprised 300 ug of mutant IDH1 20-mer peptide plus topical imiquimod. For this clone: The target antigen is unknown.

Per the germline V gene, CDR1 is SGHTA and CDR2 is FQGNSA. Trimming stripped 5 bases from V and 5 bases from J, with 15 bases between. CDR3 size: 14 residues. Produced via immunoSEQ multiplex PCR; TCRdb's table is partial and in-frame only. The sample shows about 69,000 clones, around 90% of them seen only once. This clonotype was sampled from a man under 40 with glioma. The specimen was PBMCs, collected from a glioma patient whose treatment included an IDH1 peptide vaccine. The chain uses TRBV7-2 and TRBJ2-5; TRBD2 might be the D (6 bases). This chain's CDR3 is CASSTVRGEETQYF. For the CDR3, the DNA is TGTGCCAGCAGCACGGTGCGCGGGGAGGAGACCCAGTACTTC.